Sequencing of this T cell receptor (beta chain) was carried out in a study of T cells in tuberculosis. The repertoire was sequenced with immunoSEQ multiplex PCR; TCRdb's copy has only in-frame clones and lacks some. The profile covers 35,000 to 40,000 clones, with around 93% appearing a single time and about 12% taken by the ten largest. CDR1 and CDR2 from the germline V gene are SGHRS and YFSETQ. The CDR3 sequence is 15 residues long. The V and J ends lost 0 bases and 3 bases respectively, with 13 bases between them. This receptor was taken from a donor between 10 and 35 years old with latent tuberculosis or without tuberculosis infection. Some clones in this sample may be carry-over from other donors' samples. This chain joins TRBV5-1 and TRBJ2-7; TRBD1 is a possible D gene (6 bases). Sequencing used PBMCs. CDR3 region: CASSLVGQGFYEQYF. The CDR3 coding sequence is TGCGCCAGCAGCTTGGTTGGGCAGGGGTTCTACGAGCAGTACTTC.